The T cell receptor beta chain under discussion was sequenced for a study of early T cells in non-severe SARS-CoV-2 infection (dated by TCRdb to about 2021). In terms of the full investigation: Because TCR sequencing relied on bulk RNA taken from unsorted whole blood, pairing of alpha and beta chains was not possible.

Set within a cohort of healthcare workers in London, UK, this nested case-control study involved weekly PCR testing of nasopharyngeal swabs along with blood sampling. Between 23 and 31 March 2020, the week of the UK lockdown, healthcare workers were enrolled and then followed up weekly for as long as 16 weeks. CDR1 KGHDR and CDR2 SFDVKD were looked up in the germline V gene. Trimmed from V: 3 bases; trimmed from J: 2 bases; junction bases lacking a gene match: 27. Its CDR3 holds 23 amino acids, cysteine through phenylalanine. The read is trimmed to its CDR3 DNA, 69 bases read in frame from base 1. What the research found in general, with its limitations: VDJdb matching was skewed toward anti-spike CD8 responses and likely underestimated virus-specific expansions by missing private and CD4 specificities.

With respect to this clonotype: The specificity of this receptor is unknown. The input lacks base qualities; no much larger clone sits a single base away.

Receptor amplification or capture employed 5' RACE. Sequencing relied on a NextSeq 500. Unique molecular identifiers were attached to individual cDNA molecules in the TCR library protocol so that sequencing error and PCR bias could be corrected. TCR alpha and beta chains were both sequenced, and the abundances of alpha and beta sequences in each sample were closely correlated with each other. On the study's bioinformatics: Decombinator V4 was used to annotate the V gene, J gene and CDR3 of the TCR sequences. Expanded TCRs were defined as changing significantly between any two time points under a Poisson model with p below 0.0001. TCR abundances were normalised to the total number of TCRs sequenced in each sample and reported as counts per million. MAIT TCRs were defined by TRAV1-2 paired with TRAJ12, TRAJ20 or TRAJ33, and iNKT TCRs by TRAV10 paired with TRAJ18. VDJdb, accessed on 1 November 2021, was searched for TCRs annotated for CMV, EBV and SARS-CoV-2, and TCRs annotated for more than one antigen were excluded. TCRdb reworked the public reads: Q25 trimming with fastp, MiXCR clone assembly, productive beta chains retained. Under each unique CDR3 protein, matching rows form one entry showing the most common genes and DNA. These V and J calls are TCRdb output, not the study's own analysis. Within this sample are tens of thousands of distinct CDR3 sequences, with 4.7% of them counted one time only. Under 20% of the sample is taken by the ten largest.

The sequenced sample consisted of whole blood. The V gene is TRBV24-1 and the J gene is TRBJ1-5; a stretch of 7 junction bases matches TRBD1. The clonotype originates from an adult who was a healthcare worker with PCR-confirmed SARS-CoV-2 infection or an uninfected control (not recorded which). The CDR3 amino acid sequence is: CATSDLGQPSLRILVVGNQPQHF. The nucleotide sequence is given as TGTGCCACCAGTGATCTGGGACAGCCCAGCTTAAGGATTCTCGTCGTCGGCAATCAGCCCCAGCATTTT.